The clone carrying this T cell receptor (beta chain) was detected ten times or more. What it recognizes is unknown. Patients were excluded for uncontrolled infection, other autoimmune disease, pregnancy or lactation. PBMCs came from around 9.7 ml fresh peripheral blood. The data are from a study of T cells in Graves' hyperthyroidism and ophthalmopathy. Study conclusions and caveats: Median prediction lead before ophthalmopathy onset was 5 to 7 months with the model. Appearing also in blood were most of the thyroid clonotypes expanded above 0.001.

Amplified regions were TCR beta CDR3 sequences from RNA transcripts. HTBI primers were the set used in a first-round RT-PCR of the TCR CDR3. TCRdb re-called the multiplex PCR reads through MiXCR, storing one row per CDR3 protein. The table includes about 99,000 distinct CDR3 sequences, roughly 47% detected once. The CDR3 is 16 amino acids. V lost 5 bases and J lost 5; bases outside the gene matches: 8. Germline CDR1 and CDR2: SGHVS and FNYEAQ. The TCR comes from a man aged 35 to 55 with Graves' hyperthyroidism. The material sequenced was blood. The chain recombines TRBV7-6 with TRBJ2-7; 14 bases fit TRBD2. The CDR3 nucleotides read TGTGCCAGCAGCCGGACTAGCGGGGGGCGGCTCGACGAGCAGTACTTC. Amino acid sequence: CASSRTSGGRLDEQYF.